This T cell receptor beta chain appears in the sequencing data of a study of blood T cell repertoires in COVID-19. For the study at large: The samples span acute and convalescent COVID-19 from the United States, Italy and Spain. T cells, B-cell-depleted T cells, or PBMCs supplied cDNA or gDNA.

This CDR3 region has 15 residues. The trim removed 8 bases at V and 6 bases at J, leaving 10 bases unmatched. Per the germline V gene, CDR1 is MNHNY and CDR2 is SVGAGI (reference sequence). The authors' processing: Nucleated cell number was recorded as an estimate derived from reference gene primer amplification. Repertoires were generated with immunoSEQ multiplex PCR, while TCRdb's copy carries only in-frame clones and drops some. The V and J calls and the clone size are those of that table, but D and trimming were determined from the DNA. The table shows about 55,000 clones, with 80% to 95% occurring only once.

Source material: peripheral blood. This TCR was sampled from a human donor with active COVID-19. The donor label of this sample is uncertain. The rearrangement joins TRBV6-6 to TRBJ2-2; TRBD1 matches 9 bases. For the CDR3, the DNA is TGTGCCAGCCTAGGGACAGGGAGAATGGCCGGGGAGCTGTTTTTT. Amino acid sequence: CASLGTGRMAGELFF.